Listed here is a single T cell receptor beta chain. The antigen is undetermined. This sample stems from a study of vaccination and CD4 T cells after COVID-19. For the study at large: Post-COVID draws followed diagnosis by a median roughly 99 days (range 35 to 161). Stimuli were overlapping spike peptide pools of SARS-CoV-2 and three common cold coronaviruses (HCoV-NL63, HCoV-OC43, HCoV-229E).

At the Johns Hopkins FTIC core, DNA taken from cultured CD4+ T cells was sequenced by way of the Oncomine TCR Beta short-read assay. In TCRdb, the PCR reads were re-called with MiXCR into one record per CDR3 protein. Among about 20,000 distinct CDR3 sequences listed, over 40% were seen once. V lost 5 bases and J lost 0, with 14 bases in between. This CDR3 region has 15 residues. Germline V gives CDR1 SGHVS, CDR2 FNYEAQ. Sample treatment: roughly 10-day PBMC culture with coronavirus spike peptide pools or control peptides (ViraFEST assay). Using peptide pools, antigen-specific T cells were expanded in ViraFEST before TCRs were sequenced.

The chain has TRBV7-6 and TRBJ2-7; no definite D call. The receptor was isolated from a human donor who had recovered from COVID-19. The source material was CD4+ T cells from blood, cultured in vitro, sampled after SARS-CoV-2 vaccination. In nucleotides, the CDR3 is TGTGCCAGCAGCCCTCAGGCTCGGAGCTCCTACGAGCAGTACTTC. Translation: CASSPQARSSYEQYF.